The 22 T cell receptor beta chains presented below share a single source sample, sequenced in a study of blood T cell repertoires in COVID-19 (TCRdb year 2020). The library was generated by the immunoSEQ multiplex PCR assay. TCRdb re-hosts the immuneACCESS table, in-frame sequences only. Its copies lack some clones; in the studies checked, an unresolved V gene accounts for under half of them, and the cause for the rest is not known. Counted in this sample were about 240,000 clones; roughly 86% of them appeared once. The ten largest clones capture roughly 12% of the sample. The sample taken for sequencing was peripheral blood. These TCRs come from a man older than 75 with acute or convalescent COVID-19.

This rearrangement joins TRBV5-1 to TRBJ2-2, with 7 positions matching TRBD1. V shed 3 bases and J 5 bases; nucleotides not matched to a gene: 7. Germline lookup yields CDR1 SGHRS and CDR2 YFSETQ. CDR3 length equals 15 residues. The CDR3 reads CASSYTGDRTGELFF. The CDR3 DNA sequence: TGCGCCAGCAGCTACACAGGGGATAGGACCGGGGAGCTGTTTTTT. Combining the CDR3 with reference TRBV5-1 and TRBJ2-2 gives the whole variable domain KAGVTQTPRYLIKTRGQQVTLSCSPISGHRSVSWYQQTPGQGLQFLFEYFSETQRNKGNFPGRFSGRQFSNSRSEMNVSTLELGDSALYLCASSYTGDRTGELFFGEGSRLTVL.

This sequence joins TRBV2 and TRBJ2-7; no clear D gene. Germline V gene lookup returns CDR1 SNHLY and CDR2 FYNNEI. The CDR3 totals 11 residues. V lost 11 bases and J 8 bases, leaving 16 bases between the germline ends. CDR3 DNA sequence: TGTGCCTCTACGAGCTTGCAACAGCAGTACTTC. It is translated as CASTSLQQQYF.

The rearrangement links TRBV27 to TRBJ2-7; possible D gene TRBD1, 6 bases. In germline, CDR1 is MNHEY, CDR2 SMNVEV (reference sequence). Trimming took off 4 bases at V and 3 bases at J, with 10 bases between the two ends. The CDR3 length is 13 residues. CDR3 DNA sequence: TGTGCCAGCAGTTATGGGACAAGCTACGAGCAGTACTTC. Protein sequence: CASSYGTSYEQYF.

The J gene is TRBJ2-3, the V gene TRBV28, with D possibly TRBD2 on 7 matching bases. V was clipped by 3 bases and J by 4 bases, with 11 bases between them. Germline values: CDR1 MDHEN, CDR2 SYDVKM. This CDR3 contains 14 residues. The CDR3: CASSLGGGPDTQYF. As DNA, the CDR3 is TGTGCCAGCAGTTTGGGGGGGGGCCCAGATACGCAGTATTTT.

This clone was seen only once. The chain recombines TRBV1 with TRBJ1-5. TRBV1 is tagged as a pseudogene. There are 10 residues in the CDR3. The CDR3 DNA reads TGCACCAGCAGCCGAGAGCCCCAGCATTTT. Translation gives CTSSREPQHF.

This rearrangement joins TRBV6-5 to TRBJ1-2, with a possible D match to TRBD1 (5 bases). The germline gives CDR1 MNHEY, CDR2 SVGAGI. V shed 0 bases and J shed 3 bases, with 14 bases lying between them. The CDR3 has 16 amino acids. CDR3 sequence (DNA): TGTGCCAGCAGTTACTCGATCATGACAGCCTACTATGGCTACACCTTC. This sequence encodes CASSYSIMTAYYGYTF.

This chain links TRBV19 with TRBJ2-1, with 9 positions matching TRBD2. This CDR3 has 15 residues. Trimming took 1 base from V and 9 from J; bases not matched to a gene: 7. Germline-derived CDR1 and CDR2 are LNHDA and SQIVND (reference sequence). The CDR3 spells CASSIVAGGHREQFF. The CDR3 DNA sequence: TGTGCCAGTAGTATAGTGGCGGGGGGGCATCGTGAGCAGTTCTTC.

The chain couples TRBV3-1 (or the pseudogene TRBV3-2) to TRBJ1-3; the D gene is possibly TRBD1 (5 bases). The length of the CDR3 is 14 residues. V was cut by 3 bases and J by 0 bases, with 6 bases left in between. Germline CDR1 LGHDT, CDR2 YNNKEL (reference sequence). CDR3 nucleotide sequence: TGTGCCAGCAGCCAGGACAACTCTGGAAACACCATATATTTT. Translation gives CASSQDNSGNTIYF.

The rearrangement links TRBV4-2 to TRBJ2-3; possibly TRBD1 for D (5 bases). V was trimmed by 6 bases and J by 5 bases, leaving 15 bases between them. The CDR3 runs to 14 residues. Germline V gene sequence: CDR1 LGHNA, CDR2 YNFKEQ. CDR3 DNA: TGTGCCAGCAGGGAAGGCAGCAGGGAAGATACGCAGTATTTT. Translated, it gives CASREGSREDTQYF.

V is TRBV3-1 (or the pseudogene TRBV3-2) and J is TRBJ2-7; 10 bases align to TRBD1. This CDR3 spans 13 amino acids. Trimming removed 7 bases from V and 5 bases from J; junction bases left unmatched: 5. Germline values: CDR1 LGHDT, CDR2 YNNKEL (reference sequence). CDR3 protein: CASTRQGADEQYF. The CDR3 DNA reads as TGTGCCAGCACCCGACAGGGGGCGGACGAGCAGTACTTC.

J is TRBJ2-7 and V is TRBV9; 10 bases line up with TRBD2. CDR3 size: 16 residues. Germline values: CDR1 SGDLS, CDR2 YYNGEE. Losses at the gene ends were 0 bases for V and 0 bases for J; bases not matched to a gene: 3. The CDR3 DNA reads TGTGCCAGCAGCGTAGGTGCTAGCGGGAGCTCCTACGAGCAGTACTTC. This translates into CASSVGASGSSYEQYF.

J is TRBJ2-5 and V is TRBV12-3 or TRBV12-4; tentatively, D is TRBD1 (6 bases). This CDR3 contains 13 residues. Trimming shortened V by 6 bases and J by 4 bases, and 12 bases separated the two germline ends. The CDR3 nucleotides read TGTGCCAGCAGGAACCTAGGGGGAGAGACCCAGTACTTC. The encoded protein is CASRNLGGETQYF.

This sequence joins TRBV29-1 and TRBJ2-3; 11 bases agree with TRBD1. CDR1 is SQVTM and CDR2 is ANQGSEA in the germline V gene. The J segment lost 2 bases and the V segment lost 4 bases, leaving 2 bases of the junction unmatched. The CDR3 length is 14 residues. The CDR3 is CSVVDRGHTDTQYF. Here the CDR3 DNA reads TGCAGCGTTGTGGACAGGGGGCACACAGATACGCAGTATTTT.

This sequence joins TRBV10-2 and TRBJ1-3; possible D gene TRBD1, 5 bases. V was trimmed by 8 bases and J by 2 bases, leaving 10 bases between them. The germline CDR1 and CDR2 sequences are WSHSY and SAAADI. The CDR3 is 13 residues long. CDR3 region: CASSSGPGNTIYF. The CDR3 DNA sequence: TGCGCCAGCTCGTCAGGGCCTGGAAACACCATATATTTT.

This chain joins TRBV6-5 and TRBJ1-1; D is unresolved. The CDR3 has 14 residues. The germline V and J ends were trimmed by 7 bases and 0 bases, with 12 bases remaining between them. Germline V gene lookup returns CDR1 MNHEY and CDR2 SVGAGI. The CDR3 nucleotides are TGTGCCAGCATGACTAATAGGGTGAACACTGAAGCTTTCTTT. This gives the protein CASMTNRVNTEAFF.

This rearrangement joins TRBV6-5 to TRBJ1-5; D possibly corresponds to TRBD1 (6 bases). V was pared by 6 bases and J by 2 bases, with 14 bases between. Germline lookup yields CDR1 MNHEY and CDR2 SVGAGI. The length of the CDR3 is 15 residues. The CDR3 DNA reads as TGTGCCAGCAGCCGGACAGTTCAAGGCAATCAGCCCCAGCATTTT. It specifies CASSRTVQGNQPQHF.

This chain links TRBV10-3 with TRBJ1-3; unclear D gene. Germline V gene lookup returns CDR1 ENHRY and CDR2 SYGVKD. The CDR3 covers 14 residues. V dropped 4 bases and J dropped 1 base, with 8 bases sitting between them. CDR3 residues: CAISASSSGNTIYF. The CDR3 bases are TGTGCCATCAGTGCCTCGAGTTCTGGAAACACCATATATTTT.

The chain is built from TRBV5-1 and TRBJ1-1; 8 bases match TRBD1. V lost 0 bases to trimming and J lost 7 bases; unmatched junction nucleotides: 5. In germline, CDR1 is SGHRS, CDR2 YFSETQ. The CDR3 is 14 amino acids. The CDR3 here is CASSLVGQEVEAFF. CDR3 nucleotides: TGCGCCAGCAGCTTGGTGGGACAGGAAGTTGAAGCTTTCTTT.

The chain has TRBV9 and TRBJ1-1; D may be TRBD1 (5 bases). The CDR3 length is 16 residues. V was clipped by 4 bases and J by 0 bases, with 16 bases between them. Germline V CDR1 and CDR2: SGDLS, YYNGEE. This CDR3 is CASSPDAGGMNTEAFF. The CDR3 DNA sequence: TGTGCCAGCAGCCCTGACGCGGGGGGAATGAACACTGAAGCTTTCTTT.

The chain is built from TRBV10-3 and TRBJ1-1; D remains unclear. The CDR3 totals 12 residues. Germline V CDR1 and CDR2: ENHRY, SYGVKD. Trimming pared 9 bases from V and 4 bases from J, leaving 12 bases between. For the CDR3, the DNA is TGTGCCATTAATAGCGGCCTCACTGAAGCTTTCTTT. Its protein product is CAINSGLTEAFF.

This rearrangement joins TRBV28 to TRBJ2-7; 12 nucleotides match TRBD1. V dropped 6 bases and J dropped 6; count of bases not matched to a gene: 9. CDR3 length: 15 residues. Germline lookup yields CDR1 MDHEN and CDR2 SYDVKM. The CDR3 loop reads CASSPGGQGAAEQYF. CDR3 DNA sequence: TGTGCCAGCAGCCCTGGGGGACAGGGGGCGGCCGAGCAGTACTTC.

This chain joins TRBV10-3 and TRBJ1-5, with D possibly being TRBD1 (6 bases). V lost 3 bases to trimming and J lost 2 bases, with 17 bases between them. Germline V gene lookup returns CDR1 ENHRY and CDR2 SYGVKD. The CDR3 spans 17 residues. The DNA for the CDR3 is TGTGCCATCAGTGAACGAGGGGGGAGGGTTGGCAATCAGCCCCAGCATTTT. Amino acids: CAISERGGRVGNQPQHF.